Sequencing of this T cell receptor (beta chain) was carried out in a study of blood T cell repertoires in COVID-19. On the study more broadly: Collection of acute and convalescent COVID-19 samples took place in the United States, Italy and Spain.

TCRdb's copy holds only in-frame clones and misses some; the assay was immunoSEQ multiplex PCR. The sample includes 150,000 to 250,000 clones, approximately 84% seen only once; the top ten take 7.5%. Symptom resolution, clearance, or two negative PCRs marked donors in Cohort 3 as recovered. This CDR3 spans 17 amino acids. Germline V lookup: CDR1 MDHEN, CDR2 SYDVKM. Trimming took 1 base from V and 2 from J, leaving 14 bases between them. This receptor was identified in a middle-aged man who had recovered from COVID-19. This chain links TRBV28 with TRBJ2-2; D may be TRBD1 (5 bases). The sequencing sample was made of PBMCs or T cells enriched from blood (not recorded which). The CDR3 protein is CASSLSFRVGNTGELFF. The CDR3, as DNA: TGTGCCAGCAGTTTATCTTTCAGGGTAGGCAACACCGGGGAGCTGTTTTTT.